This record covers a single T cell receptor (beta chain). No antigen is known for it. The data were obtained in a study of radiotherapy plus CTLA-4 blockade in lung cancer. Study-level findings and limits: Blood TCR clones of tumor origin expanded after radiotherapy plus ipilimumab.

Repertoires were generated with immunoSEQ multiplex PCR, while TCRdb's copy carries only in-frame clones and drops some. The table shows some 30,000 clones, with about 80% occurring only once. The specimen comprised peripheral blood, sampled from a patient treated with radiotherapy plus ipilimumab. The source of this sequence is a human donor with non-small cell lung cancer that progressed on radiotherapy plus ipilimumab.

The CDR3 DNA follows: TGTGCCAGCAGCACAGGGTCAGGCTCTGGAAACACCATATATTTT. It specifies CASSTGSGSGNTIYF. The chain combines TRBV6-1 with TRBJ1-3; D is possibly TRBD1 (6 bases). The germline V gene encodes CDR1 MNHNS and CDR2 SASEGT. The V gene lost 6 bases and the J gene lost 0 bases, with 12 bases spanning the gap. CDR3 length equals 15 residues.